Below, 21 T cell receptor beta chains from the same sample are listed, as sequenced in a study of vaccination and CD4 T cells after COVID-19. Documented time point: late sampling 161 to 241 days after vaccination in a few convalescent patients. Treatment specified: roughly 11-day PBMC culture with coronavirus spike peptide pools or control peptides (ViraFEST assay). What these receptors recognize is not known. Oncomine TCR Beta short-read sequencing was applied to DNA from cultured CD4+ T cells. TCRdb analysed the PCR reads with MiXCR anew, one entry per CDR3 protein. The profile covers 25,000 to 30,000 distinct CDR3 sequences, with about 35% appearing a single time and under 3.5% taken by the ten largest. The specimen comprised CD4+ T cells from blood, cultured in vitro, sampled about 7 months after SARS-CoV-2 vaccination. All receptors derive from a human donor who had recovered from COVID-19.

This clonotype was found a few times. The chain is built from TRBV20-1 and TRBJ2-3; TRBD2 might be the D (5 bases). Deletions cut 6 bases from V and 4 bases from J, with 11 bases between. This CDR3 spans 12 amino acids. Germline CDR1 and CDR2: DFQATT and SNEGSKA (reference sequence). The CDR3 sequence: CSAGGLADTQYF. DNA for the CDR3: TGCAGTGCAGGAGGCTTGGCAGATACGCAGTATTTT.

This clonotype was recorded only once. The V and J genes are TRBV27 and TRBJ2-5; possibly TRBD1 or TRBD2 for D (5 bases each). The CDR3 runs 17 residues. Trimming removed 2 bases from V and 0 bases from J, with 16 bases in between. The germline V gene has CDR1 MNHEY and CDR2 SMNVEV (reference sequence). CDR3 bases: TGTGCCAGCAGTTTAAATTCTCGAGGGGTCAACCAAGAGACCCAGTACTTC. Its protein product is CASSLNSRGVNQETQYF.

CDR3 DNA sequence: TGTGCCAGCTCACAAAGACAGGGGGCGAACACTGAAGCTTTCTTT. This encodes CASSQRQGANTEAFF. The chain has TRBV18 and TRBJ1-1; TRBD1 aligns across 10 bases. The V and J ends lost 4 bases and 1 base, in that order; junction bases with no gene match: 3. Per germline, CDR1 KGHSH and CDR2 LQKENI. The CDR3 totals 15 residues.

The chain carries TRBV28 and TRBJ2-7; the D is unclear. The CDR3 length is 14 residues. Looked up from germline, CDR1 is MDHEN and CDR2 is SYDVKM. The V gene lost 6 bases and the J gene lost 4 bases, with 16 bases spanning the gap. The DNA for the CDR3 is TGTGCCAGCAGCTCGATATTGGGCCAGTACGAGCAGTACTTC. As protein: CASSSILGQYEQYF.

The chain couples TRBV20-1 to TRBJ2-2; D gene uncertain. Germline lookup yields CDR1 DFQATT and CDR2 SNEGSKA (reference sequence). The ends were cut back, 5 bases at V and 0 bases at J, with 7 bases in the middle. CDR3 length: 13 residues. The CDR3 loop reads CSASNANTGELFF. The DNA for the CDR3 is TGCAGTGCTTCCAACGCGAACACCGGGGAGCTGTTTTTT.

This chain links TRBV28 with TRBJ1-1; D may be TRBD1 (5 bases). Deletions cut 6 bases from V and 5 bases from J, with 13 bases between. The V gene's germline CDR1 is MDHEN and CDR2 SYDVKM. The CDR3 consists of 13 residues. The CDR3 protein is CASRRPGRTEAFF. In DNA form, the CDR3 reads TGTGCCAGCAGGCGTCCAGGGAGGACTGAAGCTTTCTTT.

This clonotype has a handful of counts. The CDR3 is CASRPPNYGYTF. In DNA form, the CDR3 reads TGTGCCAGCAGACCACCAAACTATGGCTACACCTTC. V usage is TRBV6-1 and J usage is TRBJ1-2; D ambiguous. V was cut by 6 bases and J by 2 bases, with 7 bases left in between. Germline lookup yields CDR1 MNHNS and CDR2 SASEGT. CDR3 length: 12 residues.

The V gene is TRBV19, the J gene TRBJ2-1; TRBD2 matches 12 bases. This CDR3 contains 18 residues. Germline assignment: CDR1 LNHDA and CDR2 SQIVND (reference sequence). The V segment lost 2 bases and the J segment 1 base; nucleotides outside the gene matches: 6. Here the CDR3 DNA reads TGTGCCAGTAGTATAATGGGGACTAGCGGGTATTCCTACAATGAGCAGTTCTTC. This sequence encodes CASSIMGTSGYSYNEQFF.

The chain couples TRBV7-3 to TRBJ2-7; D unclear. Trimming removed 2 bases at V and 6 bases at J, with 11 bases between. In germline, CDR1 is SGHTA, CDR2 FQGTGA. This CDR3 has 13 residues. The CDR3 sequence: CASSLASWSEQYF. The CDR3 DNA follows: TGTGCCAGCAGCTTAGCTTCTTGGTCCGAGCAGTACTTC.

The chain couples TRBV7-3 to TRBJ2-4; a possible D gene is TRBD2 (5 bases). Trimming cost V 4 bases and J 2 bases, with 18 bases left between them. Germline CDR1 reads SGHTA; CDR2 reads FQGTGA. The CDR3 sequence is 17 residues long. DNA for the CDR3: TGTGCCAGCAGCTCTACTGGCGGGTCCGTTCCCAAAAACATTCAGTACTTC. Protein sequence: CASSSTGGSVPKNIQYF.

The chain combines TRBV20-1 with TRBJ2-3; D is ambiguous. CDR1 and CDR2 (germline): DFQATT, SNEGSKA (reference sequence). This CDR3 is built from 13 residues. V lost 8 bases and J 1 base, leaving 13 bases between the germline ends. DNA of the CDR3: TGCAGTTCGCCGGCTCTAGGCACAGATACGCAGTATTTT. The encoded protein is CSSPALGTDTQYF.

The V gene is TRBV5-1, the J gene TRBJ2-1; maybe TRBD1 (6 bases). V was trimmed by 1 base and J by 6 bases, leaving 14 bases between them. CDR3 size: 15 residues. Germline V gene data show CDR1 as SGHRS and CDR2 as YFSETQ. This CDR3 reads CASSLRSTGTNEQFF. CDR3 coding DNA: TGCGCCAGCAGCTTGCGATCAACAGGGACCAATGAGCAGTTCTTC. Variable domain in full (rest from reference TRBV5-1 and TRBJ2-1): KAGVTQTPRYLIKTRGQQVTLSCSPISGHRSVSWYQQTPGQGLQFLFEYFSETQRNKGNFPGRFSGRQFSNSRSEMNVSTLELGDSALYLCASSLRSTGTNEQFFGPGTRLTVL.

The chain joins TRBV6-2 or TRBV6-3 to TRBJ1-6, with 7 nucleotides matching TRBD1. The CDR3 has 13 residues. V lost 7 bases, J lost 7 bases, and 4 bases stayed unmatched. Germline CDR1 reads MNHEY; CDR2 reads SVGEGT. Here the CDR3 DNA reads TGTGCCAGCAAGGGGACAGTCAATTCACCCCTCCACTTT. Amino acids: CASKGTVNSPLHF.

J is TRBJ2-3 and V is TRBV27, with D possibly matching TRBD1 (6 bases). CDR1 is MNHEY, CDR2 SMNVEV, per germline (reference sequence). V was pared by 4 bases and J by 6 bases, with 29 bases between. CDR3 length: 19 amino acids. The chain's CDR3 is CASSSKRQAPSARRDTQYF. Here the CDR3 DNA reads TGTGCCAGCAGTTCGAAACGACAGGCCCCTTCGGCCCGCCGGGATACGCAGTATTTT.

In this sample, this clonotype is large (0.1 to 1%). The V and J genes are TRBV28 and TRBJ2-1; the D gene is possibly TRBD2 (6 bases). The V gene's germline CDR1 is MDHEN and CDR2 SYDVKM. The V and J ends lost 3 bases and 14 bases respectively, with 14 bases between them. The CDR3 contains 12 residues. CDR3 sequence: CASSFVAGKEFF. The CDR3 nucleotides are TGTGCCAGCAGTTTTGTGGCGGGAAAAGAGTTCTTC. Full variable domain (rest looked up from reference TRBV28 and TRBJ2-1): DVKVTQSSRYLVKRTGEKVFLECVQDMDHENMFWYRQDPGLGLRLIYFSYDVKMKEKGDIPEGYSVSREKKERFSLILESASTNQTSMYLCASSFVAGKEFFGPGTRLTVL.

This clonotype was counted only a few times. The chain uses TRBV7-2 and TRBJ1-2; 8 bases line up with TRBD1. Losses at the gene ends were 0 bases for V and 4 bases for J; bases not matched to a gene: 10. Germline-derived CDR1 and CDR2 are SGHTA and FQGNSA. This CDR3 contains 17 residues. CDR3 protein: CASSLAQGATLPYGYTF. CDR3 coding DNA: TGTGCCAGCAGCTTAGCTCAGGGGGCGACCCTACCCTATGGCTACACCTTC.

This clonotype was counted only a few times. This CDR3 is CASSPPASNEQFF. CDR3 coding DNA: TGTGCCAGCAGCCCTCCCGCTAGCAATGAGCAGTTCTTC. This rearrangement joins TRBV6-1 to TRBJ2-1; D gene ambiguous. CDR3 length: 13 residues. Germline V gene data show CDR1 as MNHNS and CDR2 as SASEGT. V lost 6 bases to trimming and J lost 6 bases, with 12 bases between them.

In its sample, this clonotype was seen a few times. The V call is TRBV20-1, the J call TRBJ2-7; 9 nucleotides match TRBD2. V was pared by 3 bases and J by 6 bases, with 15 bases of the junction left unmatched. The CDR3 spans 16 residues. From germline, CDR1 is DFQATT and CDR2 SNEGSKA (reference sequence). The chain's CDR3 is CSASSRGSGRTSEQYF. CDR3 nucleotides: TGCAGTGCTAGCTCTCGAGGTAGCGGGAGAACAAGCGAGCAGTACTTC.

In DNA, the CDR3 is TGTGCCAGCAGCCCTAACGCACTAGCGGGAGGGTTCTACAATGAGCAGTTCTTC. It encodes CASSPNALAGGFYNEQFF. V and J are TRBV7-3 and TRBJ2-1; TRBD2 aligns across 13 bases. There are 18 residues in the CDR3. Trimming cost V 5 bases and J 3 bases; bases outside gene matches: 10. Per the germline V gene, CDR1 is SGHTA and CDR2 is FQGTGA.

This clonotype was seen a few times. The V call is TRBV7-9, the J call TRBJ1-1; D ambiguous. Looked up from germline, CDR1 is SEHNR and CDR2 is FQNEAQ (reference sequence). V shed 3 bases and J shed 6 bases, with 8 bases lying between them. The CDR3 has 12 residues. The CDR3 loop is CASSFTESEAFF. The CDR3 DNA reads as TGTGCCAGCAGCTTCACGGAGTCTGAAGCTTTCTTT. The whole variable domain, remainder taken from reference TRBV7-9 and TRBJ1-1, is DTGVSQNPRHKITKRGQNVTFRCDPISEHNRLYWYRQTLGQGPEFLTYFQNEAQLEKSRLLSDRFSAERPKGSFSTLEIQRTEQGDSAMYLCASSFTESEAFFGQGTRLTVV.

This clonotype was seen more than once but under ten times. The rearrangement links TRBV2 to TRBJ1-5; the D gene is possibly TRBD1 (5 bases). The germline V gene encodes CDR1 SNHLY and CDR2 FYNNEI. The CDR3 spans 13 residues. Trimming removed 3 bases from V and 6 bases from J, with 9 bases in between. This CDR3 reads CASSERGTQPQHF. Here the CDR3 DNA reads TGTGCCAGCAGTGAGAGAGGGACTCAGCCCCAGCATTTT.